These 8 T cell receptor beta chains originate from one sample sequenced in a study of blood T cell repertoires in COVID-19. Profiled with immunoSEQ multiplex PCR; TCRdb holds only in-frame clones, not every one. The table lists about 260,000 clones, 70% to 90% of them singletons. The source material was peripheral blood. These TCRs come from a human donor in a cohort sampled during active COVID-19.

This chain links TRBV19 with TRBJ2-7; TRBD2 agrees at 8 bases. With V trimmed by 5 bases and J by 3 bases, 6 bases remained unmatched. This CDR3 has 14 amino acids. Germline loops: CDR1 LNHDA, CDR2 SQIVND (reference sequence). CDR3 sequence: CASSPREGIYEQYF. DNA of the CDR3: TGTGCCAGTAGTCCCCGGGAGGGGATCTACGAGCAGTACTTC.

This chain connects TRBV12-3 or TRBV12-4 to TRBJ1-2, with D unresolved. The CDR3 loop spans 13 amino acids. Trimming removed 2 bases at V and 2 bases at J, with 6 bases between. CDR3 loop: CASSLTTNYGYTF. The CDR3 bases are TGTGCCAGCAGTTTAACAACCAACTATGGCTACACCTTC.

This chain joins TRBV18 and TRBJ2-7; 12 bases fit TRBD2. There are 15 residues in the CDR3. The junction had 4 bases not matched to a gene; V was cut back by 0 bases and J by 7 bases. CDR1 is KGHSH, CDR2 LQKENI, per germline. Written as DNA, the CDR3 is TGTGCCAGCTCACCACCTTCTAGCGGGAGGGGAGAGCAGTACTTC. It encodes CASSPPSSGRGEQYF.

The chain recombines TRBV4-3 with TRBJ2-7, with D possibly TRBD2 on 6 matching bases. Germline CDR1 reads LGHNA; CDR2 reads YSLEER. The CDR3 consists of 15 residues. V lost 1 base and J lost 2, with 12 bases in between. DNA of the CDR3: TGCGCCAGCAGCCAAGGTCCGGGGGAAGCCTACGAGCAGTACTTC. Amino acids: CASSQGPGEAYEQYF.

Written as DNA, the CDR3 is TGTGCCAGCAGTGGGACTTTCAGAGATACGCAGTATTTT. As protein: CASSGTFRDTQYF. The chain couples TRBV6-4 to TRBJ2-3; D is possibly TRBD2 (5 bases). The germline gives CDR1 MRHNA, CDR2 SNTAGT. The CDR3 sequence is 13 residues long. Trimming took off 4 bases at V and 5 bases at J, with 10 bases between the two ends.

The chain carries TRBV7-2 and TRBJ1-3; 7 bases line up with TRBD1. The CDR3 covers 17 residues. Trimming at V came to 3 bases and at J to 0 bases, leaving 8 bases not matched to a gene. Germline V gives CDR1 SGHTA, CDR2 FQGNSA. The CDR3 here is CASSLAATGLSGNTIYF. The CDR3 region has the DNA TGTGCCAGCAGCTTGGCAGCGACAGGGCTCTCTGGAAACACCATATATTTT.

The V gene is TRBV30, the J gene TRBJ2-7; 7 bases line up with TRBD2. The CDR3 runs to 14 residues. V was pared by 2 bases and J by 4 bases, with 8 bases of the junction left unmatched. CDR1 and CDR2 from the germline V gene are GTSNPN and SVGIG (reference sequence). The CDR3 coding sequence is TGTGCCTGGAGTAGGTACAGCGGGACTTACGAGCAGTACTTC. Translated: CAWSRYSGTYEQYF.

This chain's CDR3 is CASSYPGQGLAEYQETQYF. The CDR3 DNA reads as TGTGCCAGCAGTTACCCGGGACAGGGGCTCGCCGAGTACCAAGAGACCCAGTACTTC. The chain carries TRBV6-2 or TRBV6-3 and TRBJ2-5; TRBD1 aligns across 10 bases. This CDR3 comprises 19 residues. Germline V CDR1 and CDR2: MNHEY, SVGEGT. V trimming: 2 bases; J trimming: 0 bases; junction bases outside the gene matches: 12.